The 4 T cell receptor beta chains reported below all come from one sample, sequenced in a study of OX40 agonist ivuxolimab in advanced cancers. Repertoires were generated with immunoSEQ multiplex PCR, while TCRdb's copy carries only in-frame clones and drops some. Among tens of thousands of clones listed, about four fifths were seen once. The sequencing used CD4+ or CD8+ T cells sorted from blood, collected in a trial of the OX40 agonist ivuxolimab. Receptor source: an adult with an advanced solid tumor such as melanoma, head and neck, liver or kidney cancer.

The J gene is TRBJ2-2, the V gene TRBV7-9; D ambiguous. CDR3 length: 14 residues. Per the germline V gene, CDR1 is SEHNR and CDR2 is FQNEAQ (reference sequence). Deletions cut 5 bases from V and 7 bases from J, with 14 bases between. CDR3 sequence: CASSLQTGLGELFF. CDR3 bases: TGTGCCAGCAGCCTACAGACTGGGCTCGGGGAGCTGTTTTTT.

This rearrangement joins TRBV29-1 to TRBJ1-3; the D is unclear. Looked up from germline, CDR1 is SQVTM and CDR2 is ANQGSEA. The CDR3 spans 12 residues. Trimming left V 4 bases short and J 3 bases short, with 7 bases between. The CDR3 nucleotides are TGCAGCGTTGCACCCGATGGAAACACCATATATTTT. Its translation: CSVAPDGNTIYF.

The rearrangement joins TRBV7-2 to TRBJ2-7, with 7 bases fitting TRBD2. The CDR3 consists of 15 residues. Germline CDR1 reads SGHTA; CDR2 reads FQGNSA. V dropped 2 bases and J dropped 6; count of bases not matched to a gene: 10. The CDR3 is CASSLLGGSPIEQYF. For the CDR3, the DNA is TGTGCCAGCAGCTTACTTGGCGGGAGCCCCATCGAGCAGTACTTC.

V usage is TRBV12-5 and J usage is TRBJ1-5; D gene ambiguous. The CDR3 totals 13 residues. Per germline, CDR1 LGHNT and CDR2 FRNRAP. V lost 5 bases, J lost 3 bases, and 8 bases lay in between. The CDR3 spells CASGRQTNQPQHF. CDR3 nucleotides: TGTGCTAGTGGTCGGCAGACCAATCAGCCCCAGCATTTT.